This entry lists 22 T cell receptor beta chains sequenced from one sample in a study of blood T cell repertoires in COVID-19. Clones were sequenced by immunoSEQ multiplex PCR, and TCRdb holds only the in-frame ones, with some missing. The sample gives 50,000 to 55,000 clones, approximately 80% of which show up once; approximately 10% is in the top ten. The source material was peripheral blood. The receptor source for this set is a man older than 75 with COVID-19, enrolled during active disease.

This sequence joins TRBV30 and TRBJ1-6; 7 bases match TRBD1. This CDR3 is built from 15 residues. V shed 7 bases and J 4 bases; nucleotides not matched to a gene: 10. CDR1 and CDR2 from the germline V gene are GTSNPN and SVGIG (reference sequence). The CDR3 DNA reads TGTGCCTTCGCCCAAGGGACAGCATATAATTCACCCCTCCACTTT. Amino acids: CAFAQGTAYNSPLHF.

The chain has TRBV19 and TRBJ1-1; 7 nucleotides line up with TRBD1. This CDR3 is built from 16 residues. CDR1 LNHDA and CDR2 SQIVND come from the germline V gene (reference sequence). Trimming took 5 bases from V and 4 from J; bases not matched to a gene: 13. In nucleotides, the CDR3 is TGTGCCAGTAGTCCAACCCCCGGGACAGCGGGCACTGAAGCTTTCTTT. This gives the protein CASSPTPGTAGTEAFF.

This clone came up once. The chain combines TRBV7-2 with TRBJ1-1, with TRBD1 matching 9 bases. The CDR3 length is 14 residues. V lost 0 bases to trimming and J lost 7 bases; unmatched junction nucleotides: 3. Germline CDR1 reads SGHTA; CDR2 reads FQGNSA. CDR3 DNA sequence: TGTGCCAGCAGCTTAGCCACAGGGGGCGATGAAGCTTTCTTT. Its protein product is CASSLATGGDEAFF.

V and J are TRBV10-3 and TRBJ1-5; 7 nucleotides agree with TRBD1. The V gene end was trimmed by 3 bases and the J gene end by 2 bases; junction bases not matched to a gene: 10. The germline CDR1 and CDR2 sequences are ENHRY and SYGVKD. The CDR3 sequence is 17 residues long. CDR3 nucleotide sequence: TGTGCCATCAGTGACCCAGGGGGGAACATTGGCAATCAGCCCCAGCATTTT. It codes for CAISDPGGNIGNQPQHF.

The CDR3, as DNA: TGTGCCAGCAGCGGGCTGTCCAAAAACATTCAGTACTTC. Encoded protein: CASSGLSKNIQYF. V gene TRBV3-1 (or the pseudogene TRBV3-2) combines with J gene TRBJ2-4; D call uncertain. Germline V gives CDR1 LGHDT, CDR2 YNNKEL (reference sequence). Trimming pared 5 bases from V and 2 bases from J, leaving 7 bases between. This CDR3 region has 13 residues.

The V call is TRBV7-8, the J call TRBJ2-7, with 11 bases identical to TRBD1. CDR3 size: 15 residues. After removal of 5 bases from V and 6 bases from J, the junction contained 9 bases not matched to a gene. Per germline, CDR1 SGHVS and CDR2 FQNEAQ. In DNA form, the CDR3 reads TGTGCCAGCAGCACCCCCGGGACAGGGGGTCGCGAGCAGTACTTC. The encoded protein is CASSTPGTGGREQYF.

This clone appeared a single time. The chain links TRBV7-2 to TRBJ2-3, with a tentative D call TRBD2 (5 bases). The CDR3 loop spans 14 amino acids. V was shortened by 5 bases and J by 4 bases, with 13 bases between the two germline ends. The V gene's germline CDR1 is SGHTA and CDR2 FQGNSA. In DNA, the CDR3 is TGTGCCAGCAGCATAACTAGTCCCCCAGATACGCAGTATTTT. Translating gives CASSITSPPDTQYF.

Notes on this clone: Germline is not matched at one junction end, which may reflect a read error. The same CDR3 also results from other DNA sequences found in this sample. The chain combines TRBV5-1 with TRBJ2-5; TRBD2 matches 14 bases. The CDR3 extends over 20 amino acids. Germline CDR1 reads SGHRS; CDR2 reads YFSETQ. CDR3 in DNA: TGCGCCAGTAGCTCGCCACGACCGGGACTAGCGGGGGTTCCTCAAGAGACCCAGTACTTC. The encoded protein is CASSSPRPGLAGVPQETQYF.

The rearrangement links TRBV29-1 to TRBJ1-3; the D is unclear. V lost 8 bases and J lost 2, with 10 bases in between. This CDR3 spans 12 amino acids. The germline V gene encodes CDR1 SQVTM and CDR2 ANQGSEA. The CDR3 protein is CSIQVPGNTIYF. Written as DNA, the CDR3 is TGCAGCATCCAGGTTCCTGGAAACACCATATATTTT.

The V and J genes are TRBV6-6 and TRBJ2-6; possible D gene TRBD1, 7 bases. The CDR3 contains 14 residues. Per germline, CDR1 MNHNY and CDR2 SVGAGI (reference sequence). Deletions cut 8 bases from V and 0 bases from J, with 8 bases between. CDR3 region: CASQGGSGANVLTF. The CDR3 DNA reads TGTGCCAGCCAGGGGGGCTCTGGGGCCAACGTCCTGACTTTC.

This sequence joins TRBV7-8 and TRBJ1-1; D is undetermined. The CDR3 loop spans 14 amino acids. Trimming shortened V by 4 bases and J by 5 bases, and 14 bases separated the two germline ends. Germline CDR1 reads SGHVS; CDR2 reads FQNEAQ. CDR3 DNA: TGTGCCAGCAGCTCCAGCGGAACGGAGACTGAAGCTTTCTTT. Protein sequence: CASSSSGTETEAFF.

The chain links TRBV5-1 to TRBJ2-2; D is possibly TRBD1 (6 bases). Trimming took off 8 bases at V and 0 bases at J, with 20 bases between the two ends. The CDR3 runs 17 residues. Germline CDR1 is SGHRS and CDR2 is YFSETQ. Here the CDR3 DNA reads TGCGCCAGTGGGGGCTTCTCGGCGGGCGCGAACACCGGGGAGCTGTTTTTT. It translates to CASGGFSAGANTGELFF.

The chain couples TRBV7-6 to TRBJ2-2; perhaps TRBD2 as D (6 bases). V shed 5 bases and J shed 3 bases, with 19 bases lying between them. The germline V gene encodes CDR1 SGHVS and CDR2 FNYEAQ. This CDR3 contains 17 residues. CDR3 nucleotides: TGTGCCAGCAGCCGCCGGCTCGCGGGGAGTGACACCGGGGAGCTGTTTTTT. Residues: CASSRRLAGSDTGELFF.

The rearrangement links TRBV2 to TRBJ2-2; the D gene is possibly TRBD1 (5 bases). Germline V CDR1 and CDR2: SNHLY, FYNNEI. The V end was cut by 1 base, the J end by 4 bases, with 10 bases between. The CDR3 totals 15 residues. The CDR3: CASSEEGVGTGELFF. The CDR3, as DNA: TGTGCCAGCAGTGAAGAAGGGGTAGGCACCGGGGAGCTGTTTTTT.

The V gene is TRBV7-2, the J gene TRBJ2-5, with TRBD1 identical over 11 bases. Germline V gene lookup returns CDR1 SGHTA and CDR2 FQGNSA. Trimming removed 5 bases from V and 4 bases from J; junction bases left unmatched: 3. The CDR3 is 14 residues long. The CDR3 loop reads CASSQGTGGETQYF. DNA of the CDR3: TGTGCCAGCAGCCAAGGGACAGGGGGAGAGACCCAGTACTTC.

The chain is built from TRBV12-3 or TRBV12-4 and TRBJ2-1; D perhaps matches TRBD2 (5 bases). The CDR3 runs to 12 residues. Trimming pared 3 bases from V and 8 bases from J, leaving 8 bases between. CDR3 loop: CASSLEAYEQFF. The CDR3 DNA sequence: TGTGCCAGCAGTTTGGAGGCATATGAGCAGTTCTTC.

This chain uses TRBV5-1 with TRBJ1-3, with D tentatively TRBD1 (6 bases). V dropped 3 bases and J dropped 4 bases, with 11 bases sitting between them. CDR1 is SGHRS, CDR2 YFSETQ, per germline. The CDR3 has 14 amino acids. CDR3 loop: CASSSRTAGNTIYF. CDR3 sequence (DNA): TGCGCCAGCAGCTCGAGGACAGCCGGAAACACCATATATTTT.

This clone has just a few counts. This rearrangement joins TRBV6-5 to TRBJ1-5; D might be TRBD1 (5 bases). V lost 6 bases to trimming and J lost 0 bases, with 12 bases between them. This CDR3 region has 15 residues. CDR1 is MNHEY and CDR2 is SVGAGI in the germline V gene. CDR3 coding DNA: TGTGCCAGCAGGGTGACGGGGGATAGCAATCAGCCCCAGCATTTT. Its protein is CASRVTGDSNQPQHF.

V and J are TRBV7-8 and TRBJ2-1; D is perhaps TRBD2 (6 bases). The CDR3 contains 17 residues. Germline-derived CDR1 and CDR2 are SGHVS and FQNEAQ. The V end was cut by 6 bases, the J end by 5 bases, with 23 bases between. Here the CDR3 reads CASRNRMGSGGDNEQFF. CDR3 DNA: TGTGCCAGCAGAAACCGAATGGGTAGCGGAGGGGACAATGAGCAGTTCTTC.

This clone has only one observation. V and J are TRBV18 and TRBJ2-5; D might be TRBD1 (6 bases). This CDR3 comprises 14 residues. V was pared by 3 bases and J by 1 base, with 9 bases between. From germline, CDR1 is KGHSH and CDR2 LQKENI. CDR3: CASSPDRSQETQYF. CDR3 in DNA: TGTGCCAGCTCACCTGACAGGAGCCAAGAGACCCAGTACTTC.

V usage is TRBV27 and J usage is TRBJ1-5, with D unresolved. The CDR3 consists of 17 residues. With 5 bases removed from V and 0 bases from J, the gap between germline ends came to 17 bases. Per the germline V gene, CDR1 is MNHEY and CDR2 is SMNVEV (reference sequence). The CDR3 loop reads CASSPYLARPSNQPQHF. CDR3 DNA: TGTGCCAGCAGTCCCTACTTAGCAAGGCCTAGCAATCAGCCCCAGCATTTT.

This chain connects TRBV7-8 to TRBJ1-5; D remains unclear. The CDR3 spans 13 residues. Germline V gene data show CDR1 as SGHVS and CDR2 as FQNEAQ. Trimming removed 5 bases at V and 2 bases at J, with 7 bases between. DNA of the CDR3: TGTGCCAGCAGCCGTCAGGGCAATCAGCCCCAGCATTTT. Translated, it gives CASSRQGNQPQHF.